This entry is about one T cell receptor beta chain. Looked up from germline, CDR1 is MNHEY and CDR2 is SVGAGI. This CDR3 region has 16 residues. Trimming left V 0 bases short and J 0 bases short, with 9 bases between. The data were obtained in a study of blood T cell repertoires in COVID-19. Across the whole study: The United States, Italy and Spain were the sources of the acute and convalescent COVID-19 samples. T cells, B-cell-depleted T cells, or PBMCs provided the cDNA or gDNA that served as material.

In the authors' workflow: Reference gene primer amplification gave estimated nucleated cell counts. Assay used: immunoSEQ multiplex PCR; TCRdb lists only in-frame clones, some missing. The V and J calls and clone size were taken over from that table, and D and trimming were inferred from the DNA. The sample has fewer than 60,000 clones, roughly 86% seen once. The V and J genes are TRBV6-5 and TRBJ1-3; no firm D call. The sample comprised peripheral blood. The source of this sequence is an elderly man with active or convalescent COVID-19. CDR3 nucleotide sequence: TGTGCCAGCAGTTACTCGGGTAGCAGCTCTGGAAACACCATATATTTT. Encoded protein: CASSYSGSSSGNTIYF.